This T cell receptor (beta chain) came from a study of cytomegalovirus exposure and HLA in healthy donors. Study-level information: A later analysis reported the 100 to 150 validation repertoires used the same platform as the roughly 700 first-cohort repertoires. General study results and limits: In vitro experiments confirmed that three CMV-associated chains were specific for CMV antigens. Among TCR beta chains, those listed as cytomegalovirus-associated numbered roughly 150. It was reported that the classifier diagnosed cytomegalovirus status with high specificity and sensitivity in both the original and validation cohorts.

As for this clone: Its antigen is not known. Other DNA sequences in the same sample also yield this CDR3.

This CDR3 has 13 residues. Trimming pared 5 bases from V and 1 base from J, leaving 9 bases between. Looked up from germline, CDR1 is MDHEN and CDR2 is SYDVKM. Data came from immunoSEQ multiplex PCR; TCRdb stores just in-frame clones and leaves some out. Among about 160,000 clones listed, over 85% were seen once. The chain carries TRBV28 and TRBJ2-7; perhaps TRBD1 as D (6 bases). This TCR was sampled from a man between 18 and 29 years old in good health and CMV-seropositive. Input material: PBMCs. The CDR3 DNA is TGTGCCAGCAGTAGTGGACAGTCCTACGAGCAGTACTTC. Protein product: CASSSGQSYEQYF.